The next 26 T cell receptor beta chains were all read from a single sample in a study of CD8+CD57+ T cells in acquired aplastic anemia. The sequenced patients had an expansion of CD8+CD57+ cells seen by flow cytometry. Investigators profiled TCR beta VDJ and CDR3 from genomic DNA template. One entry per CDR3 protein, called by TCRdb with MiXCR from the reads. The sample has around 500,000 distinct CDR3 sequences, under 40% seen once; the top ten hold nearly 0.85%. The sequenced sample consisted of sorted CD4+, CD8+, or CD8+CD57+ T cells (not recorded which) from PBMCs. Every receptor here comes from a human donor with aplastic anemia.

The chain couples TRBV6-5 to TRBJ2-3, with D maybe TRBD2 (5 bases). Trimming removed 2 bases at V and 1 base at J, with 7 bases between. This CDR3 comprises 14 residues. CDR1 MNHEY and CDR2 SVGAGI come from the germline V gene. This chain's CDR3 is CASSYPEGTDTQYF. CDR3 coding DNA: TGTGCCAGCAGTTACCCGGAGGGCACAGATACGCAGTATTTT.

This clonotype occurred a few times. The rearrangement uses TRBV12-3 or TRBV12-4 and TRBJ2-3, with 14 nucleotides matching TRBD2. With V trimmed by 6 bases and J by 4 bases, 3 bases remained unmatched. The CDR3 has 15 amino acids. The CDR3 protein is CASSQTSGRADTQYF. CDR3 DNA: TGTGCCAGCAGCCAGACTAGCGGGAGGGCAGATACGCAGTATTTT.

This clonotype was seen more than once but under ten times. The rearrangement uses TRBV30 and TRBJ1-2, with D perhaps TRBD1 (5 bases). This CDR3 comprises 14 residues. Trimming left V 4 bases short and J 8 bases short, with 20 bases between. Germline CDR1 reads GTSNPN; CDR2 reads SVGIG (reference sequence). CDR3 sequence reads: CAWTSGSGARGYTF. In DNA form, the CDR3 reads TGTGCCTGGACCAGTGGGTCCGGGGCACGCGGCTACACCTTC.

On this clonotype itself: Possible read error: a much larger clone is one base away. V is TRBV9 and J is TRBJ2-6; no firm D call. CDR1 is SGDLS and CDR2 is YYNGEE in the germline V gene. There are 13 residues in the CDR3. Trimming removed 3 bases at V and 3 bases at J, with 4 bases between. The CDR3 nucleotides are TGTGCCAGCAGCGCGGTTGGGGCCAACGTCCTGACTTTC. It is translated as CASSAVGANVLTF.

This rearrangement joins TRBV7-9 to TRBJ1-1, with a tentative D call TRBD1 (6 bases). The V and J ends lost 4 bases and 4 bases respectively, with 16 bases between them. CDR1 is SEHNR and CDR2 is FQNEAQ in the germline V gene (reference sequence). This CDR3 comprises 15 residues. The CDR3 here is CASSSTPGGGTEAFF. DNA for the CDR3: TGTGCCAGCAGCTCTACGCCGGGGGGCGGCACTGAAGCTTTCTTT. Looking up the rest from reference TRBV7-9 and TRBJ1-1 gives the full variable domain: DTGVSQNPRHKITKRGQNVTFRCDPISEHNRLYWYRQTLGQGPEFLTYFQNEAQLEKSRLLSDRFSAERPKGSFSTLEIQRTEQGDSAMYLCASSSTPGGGTEAFFGQGTRLTVV.

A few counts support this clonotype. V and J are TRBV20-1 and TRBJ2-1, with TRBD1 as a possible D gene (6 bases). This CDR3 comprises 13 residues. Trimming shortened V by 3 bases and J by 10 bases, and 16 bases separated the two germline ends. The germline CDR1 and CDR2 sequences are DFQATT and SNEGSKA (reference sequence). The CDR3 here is CSARGASVIEQFF. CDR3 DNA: TGCAGTGCTAGGGGGGCAAGTGTGATCGAGCAGTTCTTC.

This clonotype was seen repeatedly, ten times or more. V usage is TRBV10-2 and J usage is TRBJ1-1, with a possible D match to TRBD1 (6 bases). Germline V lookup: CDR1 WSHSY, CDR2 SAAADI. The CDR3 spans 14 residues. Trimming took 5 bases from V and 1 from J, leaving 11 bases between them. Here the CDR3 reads CASSKGVGNTEAFF. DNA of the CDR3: TGCGCCAGCAGTAAGGGGGTCGGGAACACTGAAGCTTTCTTT.

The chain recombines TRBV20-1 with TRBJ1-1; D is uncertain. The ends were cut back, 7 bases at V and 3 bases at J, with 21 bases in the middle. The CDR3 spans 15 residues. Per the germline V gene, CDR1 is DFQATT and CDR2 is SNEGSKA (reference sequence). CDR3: CSGRLEGYSDTEAFF. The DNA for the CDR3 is TGCAGTGGCAGACTGGAAGGGTATTCGGACACTGAAGCTTTCTTT.

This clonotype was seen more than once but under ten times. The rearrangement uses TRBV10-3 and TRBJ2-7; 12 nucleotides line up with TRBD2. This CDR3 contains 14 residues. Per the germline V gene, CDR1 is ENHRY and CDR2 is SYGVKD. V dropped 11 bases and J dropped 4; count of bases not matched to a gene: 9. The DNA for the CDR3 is TGTGCCTACCGAGCGACTAGCGGGAGTTACGAGCAGTACTTC. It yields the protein CAYRATSGSYEQYF.

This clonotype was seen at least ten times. The CDR3 protein is CASSWGNAGNTIYF. CDR3 coding DNA: TGTGCCAGCAGCTGGGGGAACGCTGGAAACACCATATATTTT. This chain connects TRBV7-9 to TRBJ1-3, with a tentative D call TRBD1 (5 bases). The germline V gene encodes CDR1 SEHNR and CDR2 FQNEAQ (reference sequence). This CDR3 region has 14 residues. Deletions cut 4 bases from V and 2 bases from J, with 9 bases between.

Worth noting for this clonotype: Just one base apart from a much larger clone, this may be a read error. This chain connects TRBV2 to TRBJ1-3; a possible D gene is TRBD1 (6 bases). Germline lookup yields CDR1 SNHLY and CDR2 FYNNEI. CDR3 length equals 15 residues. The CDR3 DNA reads TGTGCCAGCCGTGAAGCCAGGGGCTCTGGAAACACCATATATTTT. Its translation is CASREARGSGNTIYF.

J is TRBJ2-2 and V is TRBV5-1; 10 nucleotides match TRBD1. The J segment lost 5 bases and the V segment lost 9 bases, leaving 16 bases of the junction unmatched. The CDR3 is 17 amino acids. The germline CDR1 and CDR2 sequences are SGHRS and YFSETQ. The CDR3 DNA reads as TGCGCCACCTCAAAGAGGACCGGGACAGGGGCGACCGGGGAGCTGTTTTTT. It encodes CATSKRTGTGATGELFF.

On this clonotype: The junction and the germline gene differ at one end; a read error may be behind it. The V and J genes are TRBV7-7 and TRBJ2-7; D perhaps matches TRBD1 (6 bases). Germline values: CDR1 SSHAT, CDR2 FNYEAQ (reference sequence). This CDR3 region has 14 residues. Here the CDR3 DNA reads TGTGCTAGCAGCTTAGGGGGTAGCAGGGACGAGCAGTACTTC. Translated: CASSLGGSRDEQYF.

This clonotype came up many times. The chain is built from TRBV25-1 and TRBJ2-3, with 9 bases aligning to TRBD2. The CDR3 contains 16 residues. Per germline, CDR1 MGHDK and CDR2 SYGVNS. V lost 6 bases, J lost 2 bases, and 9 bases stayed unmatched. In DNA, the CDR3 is TGTGCCAGCAGGGGTAGGGCTAGCGGGATCACAGATACGCAGTATTTT. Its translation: CASRGRASGITDTQYF.

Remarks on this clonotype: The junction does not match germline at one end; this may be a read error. The CDR3 sequence: CASSYNTPTTNEKLFF. The CDR3 nucleotides read TGTGCCAGCAGTTACAACACACCTACAACTAATGAAAAACTGTTTTTT. The rearrangement uses TRBV10-3 and TRBJ1-4; no clear D. The CDR3 loop spans 16 amino acids. The V gene's germline CDR1 is ENHRY and CDR2 SYGVKD.

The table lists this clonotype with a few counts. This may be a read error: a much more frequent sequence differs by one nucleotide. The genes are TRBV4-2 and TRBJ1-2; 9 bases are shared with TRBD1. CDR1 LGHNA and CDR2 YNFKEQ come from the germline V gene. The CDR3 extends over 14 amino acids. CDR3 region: CASSQGIGGQGHAF. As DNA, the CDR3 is TGTGCCAGCAGCCAGGGGATCGGGGGACAGGGCCACGCCTTC.

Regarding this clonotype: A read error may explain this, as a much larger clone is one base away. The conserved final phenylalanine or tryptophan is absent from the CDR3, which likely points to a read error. This CDR3 reads CASSVVGGNSPLHL. Here the CDR3 DNA reads TGTGCCAGCAGCGTAGTGGGTGGTAATTCACCCCTCCACCTT. This sequence joins TRBV9 and TRBJ1-6; D gene unclear. CDR1 and CDR2 from the germline V gene are SGDLS and YYNGEE. Trimming took off 0 bases at V and 6 bases at J, with 7 bases between the two ends. The CDR3 runs 14 residues.

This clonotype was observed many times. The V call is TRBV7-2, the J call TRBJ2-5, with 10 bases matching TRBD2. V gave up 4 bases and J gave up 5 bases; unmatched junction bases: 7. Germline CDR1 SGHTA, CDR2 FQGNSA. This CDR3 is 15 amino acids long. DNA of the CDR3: TGTGCCAGCAGCTCCCAGCGGGGGGGCCGCGAGACCCAGTACTTC. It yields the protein CASSSQRGGRETQYF.

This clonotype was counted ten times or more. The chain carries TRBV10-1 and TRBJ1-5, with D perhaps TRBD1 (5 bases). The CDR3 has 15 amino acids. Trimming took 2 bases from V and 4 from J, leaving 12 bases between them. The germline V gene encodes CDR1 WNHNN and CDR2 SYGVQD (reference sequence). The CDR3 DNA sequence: TGCGCCAGCAGTGAGGAGAACAGGAGAAATCAGCCCCAGCATTTT. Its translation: CASSEENRRNQPQHF.

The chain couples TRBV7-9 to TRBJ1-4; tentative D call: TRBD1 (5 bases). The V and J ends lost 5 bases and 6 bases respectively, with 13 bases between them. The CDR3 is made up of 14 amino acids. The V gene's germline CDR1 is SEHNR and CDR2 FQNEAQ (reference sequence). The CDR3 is CASSPGGGDEKLFF. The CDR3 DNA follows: TGTGCCAGCAGCCCGGGCGGGGGGGATGAAAAACTGTTTTTT. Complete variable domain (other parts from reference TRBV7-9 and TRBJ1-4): DTGVSQNPRHKITKRGQNVTFRCDPISEHNRLYWYRQTLGQGPEFLTYFQNEAQLEKSRLLSDRFSAERPKGSFSTLEIQRTEQGDSAMYLCASSPGGGDEKLFFGSGTQLSVL.

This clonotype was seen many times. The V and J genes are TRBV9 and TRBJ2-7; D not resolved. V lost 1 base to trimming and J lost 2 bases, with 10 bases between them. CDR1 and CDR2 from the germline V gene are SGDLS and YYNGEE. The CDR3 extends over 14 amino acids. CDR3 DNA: TGTGCCAGCAGCGTATCGTTTGGGGCCTACGAGCAGTACTTC. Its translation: CASSVSFGAYEQYF.

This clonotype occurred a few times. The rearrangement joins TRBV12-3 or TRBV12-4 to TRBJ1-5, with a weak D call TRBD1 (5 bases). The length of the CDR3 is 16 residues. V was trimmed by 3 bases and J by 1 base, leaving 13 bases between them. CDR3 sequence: CASSLVTGPSNQPQHF. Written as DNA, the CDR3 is TGTGCCAGCAGTTTGGTTACAGGCCCGAGCAATCAGCCCCAGCATTTT.

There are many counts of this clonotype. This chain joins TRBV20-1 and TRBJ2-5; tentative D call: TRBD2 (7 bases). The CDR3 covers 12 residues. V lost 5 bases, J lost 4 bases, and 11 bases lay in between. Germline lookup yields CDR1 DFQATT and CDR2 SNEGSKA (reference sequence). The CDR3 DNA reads TGCAGTGCTGGCGGGGGCGCAGAGACCCAGTACTTC. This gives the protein CSAGGGAETQYF.

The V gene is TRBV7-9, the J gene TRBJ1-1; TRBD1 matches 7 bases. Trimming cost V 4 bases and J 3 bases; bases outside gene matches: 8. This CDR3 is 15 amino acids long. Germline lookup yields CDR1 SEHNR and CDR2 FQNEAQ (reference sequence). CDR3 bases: TGTGCCAGCAGCTCGTACAGGGGAGGGCACACTGAAGCTTTCTTT. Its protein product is CASSSYRGGHTEAFF.

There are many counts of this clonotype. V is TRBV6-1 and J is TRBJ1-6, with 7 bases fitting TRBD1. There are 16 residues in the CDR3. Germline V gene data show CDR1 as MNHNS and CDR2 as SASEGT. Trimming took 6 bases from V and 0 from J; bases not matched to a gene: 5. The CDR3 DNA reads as TGTGCCAGCAGGCGGGACAGCCTCTCCTATAATTCACCCCTCCACTTT. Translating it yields CASRRDSLSYNSPLHF.

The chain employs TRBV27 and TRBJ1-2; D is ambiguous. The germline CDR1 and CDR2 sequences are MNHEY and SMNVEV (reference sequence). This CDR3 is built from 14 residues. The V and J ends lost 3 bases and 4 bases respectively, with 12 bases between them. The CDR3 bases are TGTGCCAGCAGTTTCCAACAGTCCCCCTATGGCTACACCTTC. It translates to CASSFQQSPYGYTF.